This is a list of T cell receptor beta chains from one sample in a study of brain T cells in children with intractable seizures. The data were produced by immunoSEQ multiplex PCR, yet TCRdb's version contains in-frame clones alone and is incomplete. Among 300,000 to 400,000 clones listed, more than 85% were seen once. Source: peripheral blood, taken 4 to 5 months after surgery. The source is a boy under two years old with tuberous sclerosis and intractable seizures. The CDR3 runs from the conserved cysteine through the conserved F or W. D genes are given only for firm matches. Where a row states a size, it is once, few, many or the class of an expanded clone; other rows omit it.

TRBV3-1/TRBV3-2,NA,TRBJ2-7,NA,CASSQDPGPTYEQYF,TGTGCCAGCAGCCAGGACCCGGGCCCTACCTACGAGCAGTACTTC
TRBV7-3,NA,TRBJ2-7,NA,CASSLGSGDEQYF,TGTGCCAGCAGCTTAGGGTCCGGAGACGAGCAGTACTTC
TRBV6-5,NA,TRBJ2-7,TRBD1,CASIKGQNFEQYF,TGTGCCAGCATCAAGGGACAGAATTTCGAGCAGTACTTC
TRBV3-1/TRBV3-2,NA,TRBJ2-7,NA,CASSQEGGPTYEQYF,TGTGCCAGCAGCCAAGAGGGCGGGCCGACCTACGAGCAGTACTTC
TRBV6-5,NA,TRBJ1-1,NA,CASTPARFHTEAFF,TGTGCCAGCACTCCTGCAAGGTTCCACACTGAAGCTTTCTTT
TRBV4-1,NA,TRBJ2-3,TRBD2,CASSPTVRGRADTQYF,TGCGCCAGCAGCCCCACAGTTCGGGGGAGGGCAGATACGCAGTATTTT
TRBV19,NA,TRBJ2-3,TRBD2,CASSIASGGFDTQYF,TGTGCCAGTAGTATCGCTAGCGGGGGGTTTGATACGCAGTATTTT
TRBV5-1,once,TRBJ1-4,NA,CASRHGELADEKLFF,TGCGCCAGCAGGCACGGGGAGTTGGCGGATGAAAAACTGTTTTTT
TRBV19,NA,TRBJ2-3,NA,CASTNSGDTQYF,TGTGCCAGTACCAACTCGGGGGATACGCAGTATTTT
TRBV2,NA,TRBJ2-3,TRBD2,CASKDWAGVDTQYF,TGTGCCAGCAAGGATTGGGCGGGAGTGGATACGCAGTATTTT
TRBV5-4,NA,TRBJ2-3,NA,CASSPDKLRLLSTDTQYF,TGTGCCAGCAGCCCCGACAAATTACGCCTCCTTAGCACAGATACGCAGTATTTT
TRBV3-1/TRBV3-2,NA,TRBJ2-2,TRBD2,CASSQSGSLGELFF,TGTGCCAGCAGTCAGAGCGGGAGTCTGGGGGAGCTGTTTTTT
TRBV19,NA,TRBJ2-3,TRBD2,CASSIDPPSGRGTDTQYF,TGTGCCAGTAGTATAGATCCACCTAGCGGGAGGGGAACAGATACGCAGTATTTT
TRBV3-1/TRBV3-2,NA,TRBJ1-2,NA,CASSQSSSGRDGYTF,TGTGCCAGCAGCCAAAGTTCCTCGGGCAGGGATGGCTACACCTTC
TRBV19,NA,TRBJ1-5,TRBD1,CASSIDRVNRPQHF,TGTGCCAGTAGTATCGACAGGGTAAATCGGCCCCAGCATTTT
TRBV5-1,NA,TRBJ1-1,NA,CASRTNTEAFF,TGCGCCAGCAGAACGAACACTGAAGCTTTCTTT
TRBV6-5,NA,TRBJ2-7,TRBD2,CASSYSGLAGAYEQYF,TGTGCCAGCAGTTACTCCGGACTAGCGGGAGCCTACGAGCAGTACTTC
TRBV6-6,NA,TRBJ1-5,NA,CASRTRGTRVPQHF,TGTGCCAGCAGGACACGGGGGACACGGGTGCCCCAGCATTTT
TRBV4-1,NA,TRBJ2-4,NA,CASSQDAGAGLNIQYF,TGCGCCAGCAGCCAAGATGCTGGGGCAGGACTAAACATTCAGTACTTC
TRBV6-2/TRBV6-3,once,TRBJ1-1,NA,CASSYPGSEAFF,TGTGCCAGCAGTTACCCAGGGTCTGAAGCTTTCTTT
TRBV6-6,NA,TRBJ1-1,NA,CASSYSGGNTEAFF,TGTGCCAGCAGTTACTCGGGGGGGAACACTGAAGCTTTCTTT
TRBV5-6,NA,TRBJ1-2,TRBD1,CASSLVGTGYGYTF,TGTGCCAGCAGCTTGGTGGGGACAGGTTATGGCTACACCTTC
TRBV6-5,NA,TRBJ2-2,TRBD1,CASSYSGTASTGELFF,TGTGCCAGCAGTTACTCCGGGACAGCTAGCACCGGGGAGCTGTTTTTT
TRBV19,NA,TRBJ2-2,NA,CASHPRSPPGTGELFF,TGTGCCAGTCACCCTCGGTCTCCCCCAGGTACCGGGGAGCTGTTTTTT
TRBV5-4,NA,TRBJ1-2,NA,CASSLSAGFNYGYTF,TGTGCCAGCAGCTTGAGTGCGGGGTTTAACTATGGCTACACCTTC
TRBV24-1,NA,TRBJ2-7,NA,CATSDSGHAYEQYF,TGTGCCACCAGTGATTCGGGCCATGCCTACGAGCAGTACTTC
TRBV24-1,NA,TRBJ2-1,TRBD2,CATSISGRDEQFF,TGTGCCACCAGTATCAGCGGGAGGGACGAGCAGTTCTTC
TRBV30,NA,TRBJ1-2,NA,CALDWGIGYTF,TGTGCCCTCGACTGGGGAATAGGCTACACCTTC
TRBV5-1,once,TRBJ2-5,TRBD1,CASSSNTGGLETQYF,TGCGCCAGCAGCTCCAATACAGGGGGCTTGGAGACCCAGTACTTC
TRBV11-3,NA,TRBJ2-7,TRBD2,CASSLEVAGSYEQYF,TGTGCCAGCAGCTTAGAGGTAGCGGGGTCCTACGAGCAGTACTTC
TRBV6-5,NA,TRBJ1-2,NA,CASSWTGYTF,TGTGCCAGCTCGTGGACTGGCTACACCTTC
TRBV19,NA,TRBJ1-3,NA,CASSISKNSGNTIYF,TGTGCCAGTAGTATCTCCAAGAACTCTGGAAACACCATATATTTT
TRBV3-1/TRBV3-2,NA,TRBJ2-5,NA,CASSRLSGEETQYF,TGTGCCAGCAGCCGGCTTAGCGGAGAAGAGACCCAGTACTTC
TRBV5-3,once,TRBJ1-1,NA,CARSLQEGVTEAFF,TGTGCCAGAAGCTTGCAGGAAGGGGTGACTGAAGCTTTCTTT
TRBV11-3,NA,TRBJ1-1,TRBD1,CASSNDRGGEAFF,TGTGCCAGCAGTAATGACAGGGGAGGTGAAGCTTTCTTT
TRBV18,NA,TRBJ2-1,TRBD2,CASSPFREGLNEQFF,TGTGCCAGCTCACCATTCCGGGAGGGCCTTAATGAGCAGTTCTTC
TRBV3-1/TRBV3-2,NA,TRBJ1-2,NA,CASSQEAPTNYGYTF,TGTGCCAGCAGCCAAGAGGCCCCCACTAACTATGGCTACACCTTC
TRBV7-9,NA,TRBJ2-1,NA,CASSLAGGESFF,TGTGCCAGCAGCTTAGCGGGCGGGGAGTCGTTCTTC
TRBV6-1,NA,TRBJ1-5,NA,CASTPGVSNQPQHF,TGTGCCAGCACCCCGGGAGTTAGCAATCAGCCCCAGCATTTT
TRBV10-3,once,TRBJ2-7,NA,CAISVLSEQYF,TGTGCCATCAGTGTTCTTTCCGAGCAGTACTTC
TRBV5-1,NA,TRBJ1-2,NA,CASSGGWNYGYTF,TGCGCCAGCAGCGGGGGCTGGAACTATGGCTACACCTTC
TRBV2,NA,TRBJ1-5,TRBD1,CASSKDRGNQPQHF,TGTGCCAGCAGTAAAGACAGGGGCAATCAGCCCCAGCATTTT
TRBV19,NA,TRBJ1-1,NA,CASSIDDSPNTEAFF,TGTGCCAGTAGTATCGACGACAGTCCGAACACTGAAGCTTTCTTT
TRBV25-1,NA,TRBJ2-7,TRBD2,CASSGLAGVLYEQYF,TGTGCCAGCAGTGGGTTAGCGGGAGTTCTTTACGAGCAGTACTTC
TRBV7-9,NA,TRBJ2-1,TRBD2,CASSAGGLTYNEQFF,TGTGCCAGCAGCGCGGGGGGACTTACCTACAATGAGCAGTTCTTC
TRBV3-1/TRBV3-2,NA,TRBJ1-2,TRBD1,CASSGDSGNYGYTF,TGTGCCAGCAGTGGGGACAGCGGGAACTATGGCTACACCTTC
TRBV6-6,NA,TRBJ1-2,NA,CASSYRVPRGYTF,TGTGCCAGCAGTTACCGTGTGCCAAGAGGCTACACCTTC
TRBV7-5,NA,TRBJ1-6,NA,CARSLGRAYYNSPLHF,TGTGCCAGAAGCTTGGGGAGGGCTTACTATAATTCACCCCTCCACTTT
TRBV5-6,NA,TRBJ2-1,NA,CASSLDRRSSYNEQFF,TGTGCCAGCAGCTTGGATCGCAGGAGCTCCTACAATGAGCAGTTCTTC
TRBV27,NA,TRBJ1-5,NA,CASSFREGNQPQHF,TGTGCCAGCAGTTTCCGGGAGGGCAATCAGCCCCAGCATTTT
TRBV5-5,NA,TRBJ1-1,NA,CASSLAIWDNTEAFF,TGTGCCAGCAGCTTGGCCATCTGGGATAACACTGAAGCTTTCTTT